This TCR beta chain originates from a study of cytomegalovirus exposure and HLA in healthy donors. About this clone itself: Its antigen is not identified.

Study-level points and caveats: Because they were indistinguishable, some V segments, including TRBV6-2 and TRBV6-3, were excluded.

CDR3 length equals 15 residues. Trimming cost V 1 base and J 10 bases, with 17 bases left between them. Germline V gives CDR1 MGHRA, CDR2 YSYEKL. The PCR ran on 60 Vbeta and 13 Jbeta primers. Clones were read by immunoSEQ multiplex PCR, and TCRdb kept only the in-frame ones, dropping some. Of around 180,000 clones listed, roughly 83% are singletons. The V gene is TRBV4-1, the J gene TRBJ2-1; possibly TRBD2 for D (6 bases). This TCR came from a woman between 50 and 59 years old in good health and CMV-seronegative. Source material: PBMCs. In nucleotides, the CDR3 is TGCGCCAGCAGCCAAGTTAAGGTCGGGAGCGGCGAGCAGTTCTTC. Protein sequence: CASSQVKVGSGEQFF.